The 11 T cell receptor beta chains given below trace back to one sample, sequenced in a study of cytomegalovirus exposure and HLA in healthy donors. Use of 60 Vbeta and 13 Jbeta primers characterized the PCR. Sequencing used immunoSEQ multiplex PCR; TCRdb keeps in-frame clones, though not all of them. In the table there are about 250,000 clones, around 66% of which are singletons. What was sequenced was PBMCs. Every receptor here comes from a female donor in good health and CMV-seronegative.

This chain uses TRBV28 with TRBJ2-3; 11 bases are a match to TRBD2. There are 16 residues in the CDR3. Germline CDR1 is MDHEN and CDR2 is SYDVKM. J lost 1 base, V lost 3 bases, and 3 bases had no gene match. The CDR3 DNA is TGTGCCAGCAGTTTGGGGACTAGCGGTCGCACAGATACGCAGTATTTT. As protein: CASSLGTSGRTDTQYF.

The chain uses TRBV19 and TRBJ2-7; tentatively, D is TRBD1 (6 bases). Germline CDR1 reads LNHDA; CDR2 reads SQIVND (reference sequence). The CDR3 consists of 15 residues. Deletions cut 1 base from V and 0 bases from J, with 10 bases between. The CDR3 sequence: CASSIVKTGSYEQYF. For the CDR3, the DNA is TGTGCCAGTAGTATAGTGAAGACAGGCTCCTACGAGCAGTACTTC.

The V and J genes are TRBV5-1 and TRBJ2-2, with 7 bases identical to TRBD1. CDR3 length equals 17 residues. The V gene end was trimmed by 4 bases and the J gene end by 4 bases; junction bases not matched to a gene: 13. Germline V CDR1 and CDR2: SGHRS, YFSETQ. The CDR3 DNA reads as TGCGCCAGCAGCCAACACGGGACAGAAGCGAGCACCGGGGAGCTGTTTTTT. Translating it yields CASSQHGTEASTGELFF.

This clone was observed a few times. The chain combines TRBV9 with TRBJ1-3, with D perhaps matching TRBD1 (6 bases). Germline V lookup: CDR1 SGDLS, CDR2 YYNGEE. V lost 0 bases to trimming and J lost 3 bases, with 13 bases between them. CDR3 length equals 16 residues. The DNA for the CDR3 is TGTGCCAGCAGCGTAGCTACAGGGAACAGTGGAAACACCATATATTTT. This encodes CASSVATGNSGNTIYF.

This clone was observed a handful of times. The CDR3 sequence is CAISDSGRGGNEQFF. The CDR3 DNA follows: TGTGCCATCAGTGACTCCGGGCGGGGTGGGAATGAGCAGTTCTTC. This chain links TRBV10-3 with TRBJ2-1; maybe TRBD2 (6 bases). Germline-derived CDR1 and CDR2 are ENHRY and SYGVKD. The CDR3 length is 15 residues. V was cut by 3 bases and J by 7 bases, with 16 bases left in between.

This CDR3 is CAWRTGADSLSGANVLTF. The CDR3 DNA sequence: TGTGCCTGGAGAACAGGGGCAGACTCCCTCTCTGGGGCCAACGTCCTGACTTTC. The chain recombines TRBV30 with TRBJ2-6; 7 bases match TRBD1. This CDR3 comprises 18 residues. V trimming: 3 bases; J trimming: 0 bases; junction bases outside the gene matches: 11. CDR1 is GTSNPN, CDR2 SVGIG, per germline (reference sequence).

This sequence joins TRBV4-2 and TRBJ2-1, with TRBD2 matching 9 bases. CDR1 and CDR2 from the germline V gene are LGHNA and YNFKEQ. Germline trimming cut 8 bases from V and 6 bases from J; bases unmatched to any gene: 8. CDR3 length: 14 amino acids. The CDR3 here is CASDVAGEGNEQFF. The CDR3 coding sequence is TGTGCCAGCGACGTAGCGGGAGAGGGCAATGAGCAGTTCTTC.

CDR3 amino acids: CSVQYPPGLAGVAAYNEQFF. DNA for the CDR3: TGCAGCGTTCAATATCCCCCGGGACTAGCGGGAGTGGCGGCCTACAATGAGCAGTTCTTC. The chain links TRBV29-1 to TRBJ2-1; 14 bases agree with TRBD2. CDR1 and CDR2 from the germline V gene are SQVTM and ANQGSEA. Trimming cost V 5 bases and J 2 bases; bases outside gene matches: 17. The CDR3 loop spans 20 amino acids.

The V gene is TRBV7-9, the J gene TRBJ1-4; TRBD1 matches 9 bases. The CDR3 contains 15 residues. CDR1 is SEHNR, CDR2 FQNEAQ, per germline (reference sequence). The junction had 8 bases not matched to a gene; V was cut back by 4 bases and J by 8 bases. CDR3 DNA sequence: TGTGCCAGCAGCTCTATGGGACAGGGTTCGGAAAAACTGTTTTTT. Translation gives CASSSMGQGSEKLFF.

The chain combines TRBV28 with TRBJ2-7; D possibly corresponds to TRBD2 (6 bases). Germline V gene data show CDR1 as MDHEN and CDR2 as SYDVKM. Trimming removed 4 bases from V and 3 bases from J, with 10 bases in between. The length of the CDR3 is 13 residues. The CDR3 protein is CASSSGTHYEQYF. The CDR3 DNA reads as TGTGCCAGCAGTTCCGGGACTCACTACGAGCAGTACTTC.

The chain links TRBV7-2 to TRBJ2-7; 13 bases are shared with TRBD2. Germline loops: CDR1 SGHTA, CDR2 FQGNSA. This CDR3 is 16 amino acids long. Germline trimming cut 3 bases from V and 7 bases from J; bases unmatched to any gene: 9. The CDR3 DNA reads TGTGCCAGCAGCTTTGCTGGACTAGCGGGAGACAGGGAGCAGTACTTC. It yields the protein CASSFAGLAGDREQYF.